Presented here are 31 T cell receptor beta chains from one specimen sequenced in a study of blood T cell repertoires in COVID-19. Assay: immunoSEQ multiplex PCR; the TCRdb copy retains only in-frame clones and omits some. This table holds approximately 90,000 clones, 75% to 90% found once. Sequenced: peripheral blood. The receptors stem from a man in his sixties with acute or convalescent COVID-19.

In its sample, this clone was seen once. This sample also contains other DNA sequences that code for the same CDR3. The rearrangement uses TRBV18 and TRBJ1-5; 8 bases match TRBD1. J gave up 2 bases and V 2 bases, and 5 bases lay outside the gene matches. The germline V gene encodes CDR1 KGHSH and CDR2 LQKENI. CDR3 size: 16 residues. CDR3 in amino acids: CASSPVGQGRNQPQHF. CDR3 nucleotide sequence: TGTGCCAGCTCACCAGTTGGACAGGGCCGCAATCAGCCCCAGCATTTT. The full variable domain, in which reference TRBV18 and TRBJ1-5 provide the parts outside the CDR3, is NAGVMQNPRHLVRRRGQEARLRCSPMKGHSHVYWYRQLPEEGLKFMVYLQKENIIDESGMPKERFSAEFPKEGPSILRIQQVVRGDSAAYFCASSPVGQGRNQPQHFGDGTRLSIL.

CDR3 loop: CASSSGTQETQYF. CDR3 nucleotide sequence: TGTGCCAGCAGCTCCGGGACACAAGAGACCCAGTACTTC. The rearrangement links TRBV6-5 to TRBJ2-5; maybe TRBD1 (6 bases). CDR3 length: 13 amino acids. V lost 6 bases to trimming and J lost 2 bases, with 10 bases between them. CDR1 is MNHEY and CDR2 is SVGAGI in the germline V gene.

This clone was seen only once. V is TRBV10-2 and J is TRBJ2-7; the D gene is possibly TRBD1 (5 bases). V dropped 4 bases and J dropped 2 bases, with 15 bases sitting between them. Germline V CDR1 and CDR2: WSHSY, SAAADI. This CDR3 contains 15 residues. The CDR3 region is CASSAGRATPYEQYF. CDR3 in DNA: TGCGCCAGCAGTGCCGGCAGGGCGACCCCCTACGAGCAGTACTTC.

Written as DNA, the CDR3 is TGTGCCAGCAGCTTAGATAGCAGACCCCAGCCCCAGCATTTT. This gives the protein CASSLDSRPQPQHF. The rearrangement uses TRBV11-2 and TRBJ1-5; unclear D gene. Germline values: CDR1 SGHAT, CDR2 FQNNGV. The CDR3 runs 14 residues. Trimming cost V 0 bases and J 7 bases, with 10 bases left between them.

This chain joins TRBV2 and TRBJ2-1, with D maybe TRBD1 (6 bases). V was shortened by 4 bases and J by 5 bases, with 9 bases between the two germline ends. This CDR3 contains 13 residues. The germline V gene encodes CDR1 SNHLY and CDR2 FYNNEI. CDR3 protein: CASSGRGNNEQFF. The CDR3 DNA reads TGTGCCAGCAGTGGCAGGGGCAACAATGAGCAGTTCTTC. Together with reference TRBV2 and TRBJ2-1, the CDR3 gives the full variable domain: EPEVTQTPSHQVTQMGQEVILRCVPISNHLYFYWYRQILGQKVEFLVSFYNNEISEKSEIFDDQFSVERPDGSNFTLKIRSTKLEDSAMYFCASSGRGNNEQFFGPGTRLTVL.

The chain carries TRBV29-1 and TRBJ2-5; 7 bases align to TRBD2. Germline CDR1 reads SQVTM; CDR2 reads ANQGSEA. V lost 4 bases to trimming and J lost 4 bases; unmatched junction nucleotides: 3. This CDR3 comprises 12 residues. The CDR3 reads CSVVAGVETQYF. The CDR3 DNA follows: TGCAGCGTTGTTGCGGGAGTAGAGACCCAGTACTTC.

The chain links TRBV7-9 to TRBJ2-7; D unclear. CDR3 length equals 14 residues. Germline values: CDR1 SEHNR, CDR2 FQNEAQ (reference sequence). Trimming took off 6 bases at V and 4 bases at J, with 16 bases between the two ends. The CDR3 reads CASSSILGQYEQYF. The CDR3 bases are TGTGCCAGCAGTTCGATTCTGGGCCAATACGAGCAGTACTTC.

A few counts support this clone. The CDR3 reads CASRDSYYGYTF. In DNA, the CDR3 is TGTGCCAGCAGGGACAGTTACTATGGCTACACCTTC. V gene TRBV28 combines with J gene TRBJ1-2, with D perhaps matching TRBD1 (6 bases). CDR3 length equals 12 residues. V gave up 6 bases and J gave up 3 bases, with 8 bases separating them. Germline V gives CDR1 MDHEN, CDR2 SYDVKM.

The chain has TRBV5-5 and TRBJ1-3; the D is unclear. This CDR3 has 12 amino acids. Trimming stripped 4 bases from V and 3 bases from J, with 5 bases between. Germline-derived CDR1 and CDR2 are SGHKS and YYEKEE (reference sequence). CDR3 amino acids: CASSQYGNTIYF. DNA for the CDR3: TGTGCCAGCAGCCAGTATGGAAACACCATATATTTT.

The CDR3 nucleotides read TGTGCCATCGGGACAGGGAGATTTAGAAATGAGCAGTTCTTC. Translating it yields CAIGTGRFRNEQFF. The chain recombines TRBV27 with TRBJ2-1; 9 bases align to TRBD1. Unmatched junction bases numbered 11, after V lost 10 bases and J lost 7 bases. The CDR3 runs 14 residues. Germline CDR1 and CDR2: MNHEY and SMNVEV (reference sequence).

The rearrangement uses TRBV6-5 and TRBJ2-7; 9 nucleotides line up with TRBD1. This CDR3 is built from 15 residues. Trimming removed 5 bases from V and 1 base from J; junction bases left unmatched: 6. Germline CDR1 MNHEY, CDR2 SVGAGI. The CDR3 loop reads CASSRQGVGSYEQYF. CDR3 in DNA: TGTGCCAGCAGTAGACAGGGGGTAGGATCCTACGAGCAGTACTTC.

The chain has TRBV5-6 and TRBJ1-2, with 12 bases lining up with TRBD1. J gave up 7 bases and V 5 bases, and 21 bases lay outside the gene matches. This CDR3 spans 19 amino acids. Germline assignment: CDR1 SGHDT and CDR2 YYEEEE. DNA of the CDR3: TGTGCCAGCAGGTCGGAGGAGGGGACAGGGGGCGCTTCTTTGTTTGGCTACACCTTC. Translating gives CASRSEEGTGGASLFGYTF.

This rearrangement joins TRBV19 to TRBJ1-1; D gene unclear. V shed 7 bases and J shed 2 bases, with 11 bases lying between them. Germline V CDR1 and CDR2: LNHDA, SQIVND (reference sequence). The CDR3 is 13 amino acids. CDR3 loop: CASMPHRNTEAFF. In DNA form, the CDR3 reads TGTGCCAGTATGCCACACCGTAACACTGAAGCTTTCTTT. The variable domain in full, completed from reference TRBV19 and TRBJ1-1, reads DGGITQSPKYLFRKEGQNVTLSCEQNLNHDAMYWYRQDPGQGLRLIYYSQIVNDFQKGDIAEGYSVSREKKESFPLTVTSAQKNPTAFYLCASMPHRNTEAFFGQGTRLTVV.

The V call is TRBV30, the J call TRBJ1-1; D perhaps matches TRBD1 (6 bases). The CDR3 contains 14 residues. CDR1 and CDR2 from the germline V gene are GTSNPN and SVGIG (reference sequence). Trimming shortened V by 2 bases and J by 1 base, and 11 bases separated the two germline ends. CDR3 nucleotides: TGTGCCTGGAGTAGCGGGGGGCAGAACACTGAAGCTTTCTTT. As protein: CAWSSGGQNTEAFF.

The rearrangement uses TRBV10-2 and TRBJ2-5; D is undetermined. Trimming took off 1 base at V and 0 bases at J, with 9 bases between the two ends. This CDR3 is built from 15 residues. Germline lookup yields CDR1 WSHSY and CDR2 SAAADI. The CDR3 DNA is TGCGCCAGCAGTGAGTTTTCAGGATACCAAGAGACCCAGTACTTC. Its translation is CASSEFSGYQETQYF.

This chain uses TRBV5-6 with TRBJ1-6; tentatively, D is TRBD1 (5 bases). Trimming left V 1 base short and J 4 bases short, with 9 bases between. The CDR3 has 15 amino acids. The germline gives CDR1 SGHDT, CDR2 YYEEEE. Here the CDR3 reads CASSLRQLYNSPLHF. In nucleotides, the CDR3 is TGTGCCAGCAGCTTGCGACAGTTGTATAATTCACCCCTCCACTTT.

This clone was seen just once. The rearrangement joins TRBV3-1 (or the pseudogene TRBV3-2) to TRBJ1-2; TRBD1 aligns across 7 bases. V was clipped by 2 bases and J by 9 bases; unmatched bases: 3. The CDR3 runs 12 residues. The V gene's germline CDR1 is LGHDT and CDR2 YNNKEL (reference sequence). CDR3 sequence: CASSQPGGSYTF. The CDR3 DNA reads as TGTGCCAGCAGCCAACCAGGGGGAAGCTACACCTTC.

This clone was seen just once. The chain joins TRBV9 to TRBJ1-2, with 11 positions matching TRBD1. The CDR3 has 14 residues. The V gene end was trimmed by 7 bases and the J gene end by 5 bases; junction bases not matched to a gene: 7. Germline CDR1 is SGDLS and CDR2 is YYNGEE. The chain's CDR3 is CASEPGQGVYGYTF. The DNA of the CDR3 is TGTGCCAGCGAACCGGGACAGGGGGTTTATGGCTACACCTTC. The full variable domain, with the rest looked up from reference TRBV9 and TRBJ1-2, is DSGVTQTPKHLITATGQRVTLRCSPRSGDLSVYWYQQSLDQGLQFLIQYYNGEERAKGNILERFSAQQFPDLHSELNLSSLELGDSALYFCASEPGQGVYGYTFGSGTRLTVV.

The chain has TRBV5-1 and TRBJ1-4; D is possibly TRBD1 (6 bases). Trimming took off 4 bases at V and 5 bases at J, with 18 bases between the two ends. The CDR3 covers 16 residues. The germline gives CDR1 SGHRS, CDR2 YFSETQ. The CDR3 nucleotides read TGCGCCAGCAGCCAAACGCCGACAGGTGGAAATGAAAAACTGTTTTTT. It codes for CASSQTPTGGNEKLFF.

The J gene is TRBJ1-2, the V gene TRBV11-2; TRBD1 matches 8 bases. J gave up 9 bases and V 5 bases, and 11 bases lay outside the gene matches. Germline V gives CDR1 SGHAT, CDR2 FQNNGV. This CDR3 is 14 amino acids long. The chain's CDR3 is CASSTLDRDDRYTF. CDR3 nucleotides: TGTGCCAGCAGCACTCTGGACAGGGATGATCGCTACACCTTC. Using reference TRBV11-2 and TRBJ1-2 for the parts outside the CDR3, the full variable domain is EAGVAQSPRYKIIEKRQSVAFWCNPISGHATLYWYQQILGQGPKLLIQFQNNGVVDDSQLPKDRFSAERLKGVDSTLKIQPAKLEDSAVYLCASSTLDRDDRYTFGSGTRLTVV.

The rearrangement joins TRBV6-5 to TRBJ1-2; 8 nucleotides line up with TRBD1. Trimming took 7 bases from V and 3 from J; bases not matched to a gene: 7. CDR1 is MNHEY, CDR2 SVGAGI, per germline. The CDR3 consists of 14 residues. DNA for the CDR3: TGTGCCAGCACCAGACAACAGGGGGACTATGGCTACACCTTC. It specifies CASTRQQGDYGYTF.

V is TRBV5-1 and J is TRBJ1-1; maybe TRBD1 (5 bases). Germline V gene data show CDR1 as SGHRS and CDR2 as YFSETQ. V lost 1 base and J 6 bases, leaving 13 bases between the germline ends. The CDR3 is 14 residues long. CDR3 sequence: CASSLNLRGSEAFF. As DNA, the CDR3 is TGCGCCAGCAGCTTGAATTTAAGGGGCTCTGAAGCTTTCTTT. The variable domain in full, with the rest retrieved from reference TRBV5-1 and TRBJ1-1, is KAGVTQTPRYLIKTRGQQVTLSCSPISGHRSVSWYQQTPGQGLQFLFEYFSETQRNKGNFPGRFSGRQFSNSRSEMNVSTLELGDSALYLCASSLNLRGSEAFFGQGTRLTVV.

This clone was observed a few times. The chain is built from TRBV19 and TRBJ1-2; 8 bases map to TRBD1. This CDR3 comprises 15 residues. Germline CDR1 is LNHDA and CDR2 is SQIVND (reference sequence). The J segment lost 6 bases and the V segment lost 2 bases, leaving 8 bases of the junction unmatched. The CDR3 DNA follows: TGTGCCAGTAGTATATTCCCAGGGGGCTCTCATGGCTACACCTTC. Translating it yields CASSIFPGGSHGYTF.

CDR3 sequence reads: CATSSPNMNTEAFF. The DNA for the CDR3 is TGTGCCACCAGCAGTCCGAACATGAACACTGAAGCTTTCTTT. The genes are TRBV15 and TRBJ1-1; D is ambiguous. Germline values: CDR1 LNHNV, CDR2 YYDKDF (reference sequence). The CDR3 totals 14 residues. Trimming removed 3 bases from V and 0 bases from J, with 8 bases in between.

The chain carries TRBV30 and TRBJ1-5; the D gene is possibly TRBD1 (6 bases). Germline V gene lookup returns CDR1 GTSNPN and CDR2 SVGIG (reference sequence). V was clipped by 3 bases and J by 4 bases, with 13 bases between them. The CDR3 runs 14 residues. The CDR3 region is CAWSDGQPNQPQHF. The CDR3 DNA follows: TGTGCCTGGAGCGATGGACAGCCTAATCAGCCCCAGCATTTT.

CDR3 protein: CASSQLAGGGEQYF. The CDR3 DNA sequence: TGCGCCAGCAGCCAGTTGGCAGGGGGCGGCGAGCAGTACTTC. The J gene is TRBJ2-7, the V gene TRBV4-3; 8 bases are a match to TRBD1. Germline lookup yields CDR1 LGHNA and CDR2 YSLEER. This CDR3 spans 14 amino acids. Losses at the gene ends were 3 bases for V and 6 bases for J; bases not matched to a gene: 7.

The V gene is TRBV5-1, the J gene TRBJ1-2; a weak D match, TRBD1 (6 bases). The ends were cut back, 6 bases at V and 4 bases at J, with 19 bases in the middle. Germline CDR1 reads SGHRS; CDR2 reads YFSETQ. This CDR3 contains 15 residues. CDR3 nucleotide sequence: TGCGCCAGCACCCTGGGGGGGCTGGGCGGCTATGGCTACACCTTC. Translating it yields CASTLGGLGGYGYTF.

This clone was found once. The V call is TRBV2, the J call TRBJ2-2; 8 nucleotides align to TRBD2. The V and J ends lost 6 bases and 7 bases, in that order; junction bases with no gene match: 16. There are 17 residues in the CDR3. Per the germline V gene, CDR1 is SNHLY and CDR2 is FYNNEI. The DNA of the CDR3 is TGTGCCAGCAGGCCTACTGGCGGGAGGTCGGGTGGCGGGGAGCTGTTTTTT. The encoded protein is CASRPTGGRSGGGELFF.

V and J are TRBV5-1 and TRBJ1-6; 8 bases are a match to TRBD1. There are 14 residues in the CDR3. Trimming removed 0 bases from V and 7 bases from J; junction bases left unmatched: 0. Germline lookup yields CDR1 SGHRS and CDR2 YFSETQ. The CDR3 nucleotides read TGCGCCAGCAGCTTGGGGACAGGGAATTCACCCCTCCACTTT. Translated, it gives CASSLGTGNSPLHF.

The genes are TRBV5-1 and TRBJ1-2, with TRBD1 matching 9 bases. This CDR3 spans 16 amino acids. Per germline, CDR1 SGHRS and CDR2 YFSETQ. With V trimmed by 3 bases and J by 2 bases, 8 bases remained unmatched. CDR3 protein: CASSSAGTGKNYGYTF. In DNA form, the CDR3 reads TGCGCCAGCAGCTCTGCCGGGACAGGGAAGAACTATGGCTACACCTTC.

J is TRBJ2-7 and V is TRBV19; TRBD1 aligns across 8 bases. The CDR3 sequence is 15 residues long. Germline CDR1 reads LNHDA; CDR2 reads SQIVND (reference sequence). After removal of 4 bases from V and 3 bases from J, the junction contained 8 bases not matched to a gene. In nucleotides, the CDR3 is TGTGCCAGTAGTACTAAGACAGGGGCCGTCTACGAGCAGTACTTC. Translating it yields CASSTKTGAVYEQYF.